This record concerns one TCR beta chain sequence. Methods used by the authors: Estimation of nucleated cell counts relied on the amplification of reference gene primers. The protocol was immunoSEQ multiplex PCR, while the TCRdb copy is restricted to in-frame clones and leaves out a portion. Clonal size and the V and J genes are those of that table, whereas D and trimming came from the DNA. The table has around 160,000 clones, about 85% seen once. The CDR3 length is 14 residues. The V end lost 3 bases, the J end lost 1 base, and 10 bases lay between the germline ends. The germline V gene encodes CDR1 SGHVS and CDR2 FQNEAQ. These data originate in a study of blood T cell repertoires in COVID-19. Background on the study: Donors in the United States, Italy and Spain gave samples during acute or convalescent COVID-19. PBMCs, B-cell-depleted T cells, or T cells provided the cDNA or gDNA that made up the material.

The chain couples TRBV7-8 to TRBJ2-7, with D perhaps matching TRBD2 (5 bases). The clonotype was recovered from a human donor in a cohort sampled during active COVID-19. Sequenced sample: peripheral blood. CDR3 nucleotide sequence: TGTGCCAGCAGCTTTCGGACTGTGTCCTACGAGCAGTACTTC. It is translated as CASSFRTVSYEQYF.